Sequencing of this TCR beta chain was carried out in a study of identical twins (dated by TCRdb to about 2016). Looking at the study overall: The study deep-sequenced TCR alpha and beta repertoires from monozygotic twins, unrelated adults of various ages and cord blood to test whether fetal clonotypes persist. Replicate twin experiments were performed at different times using different library preparation protocols to rule out contamination. The investigation overall reported the following: Excess twin sharing in beta out-of-frame sequences was weaker because fewer shared sequences lowered the signal-to-noise ratio. Because the same donors could not be followed over many years, the conclusions relied on cross-sectional statistical analysis. Abundant cord blood beta clonotypes had fewer insertions, young adult naive repertoires showed a similar but weaker trend, and memory repertoires showed no such trend. In monozygotic twins, out-of-frame TCR alpha sharing was systematically underestimated by recombination models, although the models agreed with sharing between unrelated individuals. Invariant T cells such as MAIT and iNKT could partly confound zero-insertion analyses, though diverse VJ usage argued against this for most clonotypes. Compared with coincidental sharing between unrelated individuals, out-of-frame TCR alpha sequences shared between twins showed an excess of sequences with low generation probability.

This clonotype came up a few times. This receptor's antigen is unknown. Base quality data are lacking; no much larger clone is found one base away. V ends up 3 bases short and J 3 bases short, with an unmatched junction base count of 2. The CDR3 holds 13 amino acids from the cysteine to the phenylalanine. The DNA shown is the 39-base CDR3, in frame from base 1. The germline V gene provides CDR1 MNHNS and CDR2 SASEGT. Every donor in the study was a healthy Caucasian. The twin cohort consisted of three pairs of female monozygotic twins, all aged about 18 to 29 years. Positive isolation kits from Invitrogen were used to isolate the CD4+ and CD8+ T cell populations. The library was built by means of 5' RACE. TCRdb records Illumina HiSeq 2000 as the sequencer. Template switching introduced a universal primer binding site; the final cDNA contained a unique molecular identifier, enabling accurate counting of TCR cDNA molecules. Specific primers in the conserved constant-segment region were used to synthesize first-strand cDNA for the TCR alpha and beta chains. To control for contamination, every cDNA library carried two barcodes: a SMART-Mk sample barcode plus Illumina barcodes. TruSeq adapter sequences and Illumina sample barcodes were added in two successive PCR steps. The TCR alpha and beta cDNA libraries were sequenced on the Illumina HiSeq platform using custom primers. The paper's data handling went like this. MiGEC was used to process raw reads and extract unique molecular identifiers, and MiXCR was used to find CDR3 positions. Recombination models were inferred per individual with the repgenHMM and IGoR tools using an EM algorithm. Shared clonotypes were analyzed with the tcR package in R, and sharing was normalized by the product of cloneset sizes. Out-of-frame nonproductive sequences were analyzed to study raw recombination free of thymic and clonal selection effects. The public sequencing data were trimmed at Q25 with fastp and processed into clonotypes with MiXCR by TCRdb, which kept only in-frame beta chains. Each CDR3 protein gets just one entry, which takes the most common genes and DNA from the rows behind it. It is TCRdb's table, rather than the study itself, that gives the V and J calls and clone size. The sample yields 350,000 to 600,000 distinct CDR3 sequences; approximately 15% were counted once. The top ten hold 0.5% to 0.65% of the sample.

This same sample was also part of a study on yellow fever vaccine responses in identical twins. The second investigation adds: According to the authors, in identical twins the way T cells responded to vaccination appeared partly convergent and partly personalized. Focusing on identical twins, the study followed the T cell clones that responded to the vaccine, and did so with precision.

The rearranged chain carries TRBV6-1 and TRBJ2-7; 7 nucleotides in the junction match TRBD2. The receptor was isolated from a young woman in good health. What was sequenced was CD4+ T cells sorted from blood. The nucleotide sequence is TGTGCCAGCAGTGAGACTAGCTACTACGAGCAGTACTTC. This is translated as CASSETSYYEQYF.